These 9 T cell receptor beta chains originate from one sample sequenced in a study of vaccination and CD4 T cells after COVID-19 (dated by TCRdb to between 2022 and 2023). The sample's treatment or condition, from its label and the paper: 10-day PBMC culture with coronavirus spike peptide pools or control peptides (ViraFEST assay). These receptors lack a known antigen. Receptor amplification or capture employed PCR. The instrument was an Illumina iSeq 100. At the Johns Hopkins FTIC core, DNA from the cultured CD4+ T cells underwent TCR sequencing with the Oncomine TCR Beta short-read assay. The public reads were reprocessed in TCRdb via fastp at Q25 and MiXCR, keeping in-frame beta chains. Rows with one shared CDR3 protein collapse into an entry with the most common genes and DNA. This sample gives about 17,000 distinct CDR3 sequences in total; about three fifths of them show up just once. 11% of the sample rests with the top ten.

The sequenced sample consisted of CD4+ T cells from blood, cultured in vitro. Receptors originate from a human donor who had recovered from COVID-19.

This clonotype has only a few counts. The chain employs TRBV10-1 and TRBJ1-1; 9 bases agree with TRBD1. Germline V gene sequence: CDR1 WNHNN, CDR2 SYGVQD (reference sequence). V gave up 9 bases and J gave up 5 bases; unmatched junction bases: 7. This CDR3 comprises 13 residues. Here the CDR3 DNA reads TGCGCCAGATCCGGGACAGGGTGGACTGAAGCTTTCTTT. This sequence encodes CARSGTGWTEAFF.

CDR3 amino acids: CASSLPREGTGELFF. In DNA, the CDR3 is TGTGCCAGCAGCCTGCCCAGGGAGGGGACCGGGGAGCTGTTTTTT. The rearrangement links TRBV27 to TRBJ2-2; TRBD2 matches at 7 bases. This CDR3 contains 15 residues. The trim removed 6 bases at V and 5 bases at J, leaving 9 bases unmatched. Germline lookup yields CDR1 MNHEY and CDR2 SMNVEV (reference sequence).

The chain recombines TRBV6-1 with TRBJ1-5, with TRBD1 matching 9 bases. Germline loops: CDR1 MNHNS, CDR2 SASEGT. This CDR3 spans 17 amino acids. V lost 6 bases to trimming and J lost 5 bases; unmatched junction nucleotides: 14. The CDR3 spells CASSPGQGSILDQPQHF. The CDR3 coding sequence is TGTGCCAGCAGCCCGGGACAGGGATCCATCCTGGATCAGCCCCAGCATTTT.

This clonotype occurred a few times. V and J are TRBV7-9 and TRBJ2-1; D gene ambiguous. The CDR3 extends over 15 amino acids. V lost 5 bases and J lost 4, with 15 bases in between. Germline V gives CDR1 SEHNR, CDR2 FQNEAQ (reference sequence). The chain's CDR3 is CASSRLLAFYNEQFF. The DNA of the CDR3 is TGTGCCAGCAGCCGTCTCCTGGCTTTTTACAATGAGCAGTTCTTC.

The V call is TRBV18, the J call TRBJ1-2; 8 bases match TRBD1. Germline V gives CDR1 KGHSH, CDR2 LQKENI. The CDR3 is 15 amino acids. V was pared by 6 bases and J by 7 bases, with 13 bases of the junction left unmatched. The CDR3 protein is CASSPDQGARSGYTF. CDR3 sequence (DNA): TGTGCCAGCTCTCCAGACCAGGGGGCGCGAAGTGGCTACACCTTC.

A few counts support this clonotype. This rearrangement joins TRBV6-5 to TRBJ1-1; D is uncertain. The V gene lost 0 bases and the J gene lost 7 bases, with 18 bases spanning the gap. The CDR3 extends over 16 amino acids. Germline-derived CDR1 and CDR2 are MNHEY and SVGAGI. CDR3 sequence reads: CASSYSDFWGKDEAFF. The CDR3 DNA is TGTGCCAGCAGTTACTCCGATTTTTGGGGAAAGGATGAAGCTTTCTTT.

V is TRBV12-3 or TRBV12-4 and J is TRBJ1-2; D remains ambiguous. V shed 7 bases and J shed 8 bases, with 17 bases lying between them. CDR3 length: 13 residues. The CDR3 loop is CASTSREGRGYTF. The DNA of the CDR3 is TGTGCCAGCACCAGCCGGGAAGGGCGAGGCTACACCTTC.

The chain combines TRBV20-1 with TRBJ2-5; the D gene is possibly TRBD1 (6 bases). V lost 3 bases and J lost 4, with 15 bases in between. This CDR3 is built from 14 residues. Germline CDR1 reads DFQATT; CDR2 reads SNEGSKA (reference sequence). CDR3 nucleotides: TGCAGTGCTAGGCCCTCACTAGGGGGAGAGACCCAGTACTTC. It is translated as CSARPSLGGETQYF.

This clonotype was counted between two and nine times. The gene calls are TRBV7-9 and TRBJ1-5; no definite D call. Deletions cut 1 base from V and 7 bases from J, with 5 bases between. CDR1 and CDR2 (germline): SEHNR, FQNEAQ (reference sequence). The CDR3 has 12 residues. The CDR3 DNA reads TGTGCCAGCAGCTTAGTGGGGCAGCCCCAGCATTTT. Amino acids: CASSLVGQPQHF.